The sequence of this T cell receptor (beta chain) was determined in a study of T cells in Graves' hyperthyroidism and ophthalmopathy. Findings and caveats of the study: Model output signaled ophthalmopathy a median around 6.9 months ahead of onset.

Amplification of TCR beta CDR3 regions used RNA as the template. First-round RT-PCR with HTBI primers amplified the TCR CDR3 region. TCRdb reprocessed the multiplex PCR reads with MiXCR, giving one entry per CDR3 protein. The table lists 460,000 or so distinct CDR3 sequences, over 13% of them singletons. This clonotype has a handful of counts. The antigen is not known. The CDR3 covers 15 residues. The germline CDR1 and CDR2 sequences are SGHRS and YFSETQ. The ends lost 4 bases at V and 6 bases at J; junction bases unmatched: 5. Clinical symptoms, serum thyroxine, TRAb, thyroid ultrasound and orbital computed tomography informed diagnoses.

This chain connects TRBV5-1 to TRBJ2-2, with 11 bases lining up with TRBD2. Sequenced input: blood. The receptor comes from a woman younger than 35 with Graves' hyperthyroidism. The CDR3 sequence is CASSILAGGSGELFF. In DNA, the CDR3 is TGCGCCAGCAGCATCCTAGCGGGAGGTTCCGGGGAGCTGTTTTTT. Based on the CDR3 plus reference TRBV5-1 and TRBJ2-2, the full variable domain is KAGVTQTPRYLIKTRGQQVTLSCSPISGHRSVSWYQQTPGQGLQFLFEYFSETQRNKGNFPGRFSGRQFSNSRSEMNVSTLELGDSALYLCASSILAGGSGELFFGEGSRLTVL.